A selection of T cell receptor beta chains follows, all from one sample in a study of a mutant IDH1 vaccine in newly diagnosed glioma. Method: immunoSEQ multiplex PCR; TCRdb's copy keeps in-frame clones and lacks some. Of tens of thousands of clones in the sample, about four fifths were seen once. Antigen specificity for these receptors is unknown. The source was PBMCs, collected from a glioma patient whose treatment included an IDH1 peptide vaccine. The receptors were sampled from a man aged 50 or older with glioma. The CDR3 runs from the conserved cysteine through the conserved F or W. A D gene is named only where the DNA matches it firmly. Clone size is not always given. Where it is, it says once, few, many or a class for expanded clones.

TRBJ1-1,TRBV5-1,NA,NA,TGCGCCAGCAGCTTGGACAGGGATGTCACTGAAGCTTTCTTT,CASSLDRDVTEAFF
TRBJ1-4,TRBV10-3,NA,NA,TGTGCCATCAGCAGGGACCCCGGCTTGACAACTAATGAAAAACTGTTTTTT,CAISRDPGLTTNEKLFF
TRBJ1-5,TRBV7-2,NA,NA,TGTGCCAGCAGACTAACCCTTAGTCAGCCCCAGCATTTT,CASRLTLSQPQHF
TRBJ1-1,TRBV18,NA,NA,TGTGCCAGCTCGACCAGAGCTACGAACACTGAAGCTTTCTTT,CASSTRATNTEAFF
TRBJ2-7,TRBV14,TRBD1,NA,TGTGCCAGCAGCCAACGACAGGGCGTCCTCTACGAGCAGTACTTC,CASSQRQGVLYEQYF
TRBJ2-2,TRBV11-2,NA,few,TGTGCCAGCAGCTTAGAGACGTATACCGGGGAGCTGTTTTTT,CASSLETYTGELFF
TRBJ2-1,TRBV5-1,NA,NA,TGCGCCAGCAGCTTTTGGGGGGGCCGCGATGAGCAGTTCTTC,CASSFWGGRDEQFF
TRBJ1-3,TRBV6-5,NA,NA,TGTGCCAGCAGTTCTGACAGGTCTGGAAACACCATATATTTT,CASSSDRSGNTIYF
TRBJ1-4,TRBV2,NA,NA,TGTGCCAGCAGTGAGCGGCGGGATAATGAAAAACTGTTTTTT,CASSERRDNEKLFF
TRBJ2-1,TRBV7-9,NA,NA,TGTGCCAGCAGCCCTAATGGACTTTACTCCTACAATGAGCAGTTCTTC,CASSPNGLYSYNEQFF
TRBJ1-6,TRBV7-8,NA,NA,TGTGCCAGCAGCACCGGTCCGAATAATTCACCCCTCCACTTT,CASSTGPNNSPLHF
TRBJ2-3,TRBV9,TRBD2,NA,TGTGCCAGCAGAGCCGGGACTAGCGGAACAGATACGCAGTATTTT,CASRAGTSGTDTQYF
TRBJ2-5,TRBV18,NA,NA,TGTGCCAGCTCACCGGACTCGAAAGAGACCCAGTACTTC,CASSPDSKETQYF
TRBJ2-7,TRBV27,TRBD2,NA,TGTGCCAGCAGTATAGGGACTAGCGGGAGTGGCGAGCAGTACTTC,CASSIGTSGSGEQYF
TRBJ1-3,TRBV30,NA,many,TGTGCCTGGAGTAAGGGAGGGGTCGGAAACACCATATATTTT,CAWSKGGVGNTIYF
TRBJ1-1,TRBV6-1,NA,NA,TGTGCCAGCAGTGAAGTCGGGGGGGAAACTGAAGCTTTCTTT,CASSEVGGETEAFF
TRBJ2-7,TRBV5-8,TRBD2,NA,TGTGCCAGCGGGAATAGCGGGGGGTCCTACGAGCAGTACTTC,CASGNSGGSYEQYF
TRBJ2-2,TRBV6-1,NA,NA,TGTGCCAGCAGTGTCAACTCGGCCGGGGAGCTGTTTTTT,CASSVNSAGELFF
TRBJ2-7,TRBV21-1,NA,NA,TGTGCCAGCAGCCCCCTCCCCGGCAGAGGCTCCTACGAGCAGTACTTC,CASSPLPGRGSYEQYF
TRBJ1-3,TRBV6-1,NA,NA,TGTGCCAGCAGTGAATCCTCTGGAAACACCATATATTTT,CASSESSGNTIYF
TRBJ1-5,TRBV7-9,NA,NA,TGTGTCAGCAGCTCGGGCTTTCAGGTTCAGCCCCAGCATTTT,CVSSSGFQVQPQHF
TRBJ2-7,TRBV28,NA,few,TGTGCCAGCAGTTTAGGGTACGACCGTGCCTACGAGCAGTACTTC,CASSLGYDRAYEQYF
TRBJ2-7,TRBV6-5,NA,NA,TGTGCCAGCAGTTACAGGGGCCGCCTCACGGACGAGCAGTACTTC,CASSYRGRLTDEQYF
TRBJ1-2,TRBV7-9,NA,NA,TGTGCCAGCGCTGGAGAACAATACGATACAGGCGCCTATGGCTACACCTTC,CASAGEQYDTGAYGYTF
TRBJ2-7,TRBV5-4,NA,NA,TGTGCCAGCAGCTTGGAATCAGGGGCACTCTCCTACGAGCAGTACTTC,CASSLESGALSYEQYF
TRBJ1-1,TRBV20-1,NA,NA,TGCAGTGCTATAGGGAGGGATGAAGCTTTCTTT,CSAIGRDEAFF
TRBJ2-3,TRBV18,TRBD2,NA,TGTGCCAGCTCACCACTCCCTAGCGGGAGAAACACAGATACGCAGTATTTT,CASSPLPSGRNTDTQYF
TRBJ2-7,TRBV7-8,TRBD2,NA,TGTGCCAGCAGCTCACTAGCGGGACTCCAGGTGCAGTACTTC,CASSSLAGLQVQYF
TRBJ2-7,TRBV29-1,TRBD2,NA,TGCAGCGTTACTGAAACCTCTAGCGGGAGTAGGAACGAGCAGTACTTC,CSVTETSSGSRNEQYF
TRBJ2-6,TRBV9,NA,NA,TGTGCCAGCAGCGGAACAGGGAAGTCTGGGGCCAACGTCCTGACTTTC,CASSGTGKSGANVLTF
TRBJ2-2,TRBV7-9,TRBD1,NA,TGTGCCAGCAGCTCTCCTCAGGGGGCGACCGGGGAGCTGTTTTTT,CASSSPQGATGELFF
TRBJ2-7,TRBV4-1,NA,NA,TGCGCCAGCAGCCAAGGGATCAGGATGTCCGCCGAGCAGTACTTC,CASSQGIRMSAEQYF
TRBJ1-2,TRBV6-6,NA,few,TGTGCCAGCAGCGTGACAAGTAACTATGGCTACACCTTC,CASSVTSNYGYTF
TRBJ1-2,TRBV4-1,NA,NA,TGCGCCAGCAGCCGCCAAGGCGGAATTGATCATGGCTACACCTTC,CASSRQGGIDHGYTF
TRBJ2-1,TRBV29-1,NA,NA,TGCAGCGTCCCACAGGGGCGGGGTGAGCAGTTCTTC,CSVPQGRGEQFF
TRBJ1-5,TRBV6-1,NA,NA,TGTGCCAGCGGCCAATCACTCGATCAGCCCCAGCATTTT,CASGQSLDQPQHF
TRBJ2-3,TRBV28,NA,few,TGTGCCAGCAGTTTACAGGATACGCAGTATTTT,CASSLQDTQYF
TRBJ1-5,TRBV9,NA,NA,TGTGCCAGCAGCGTCGGGACCGATCCGATTCAGCCCCAGCATTTT,CASSVGTDPIQPQHF
TRBJ2-7,TRBV5-4,TRBD1,NA,TGTGCCAGCAGCTCCGGGACAGGGCCCTACGAGCAGTACTTC,CASSSGTGPYEQYF
TRBJ1-5,TRBV7-9,NA,NA,TGTGCCAGCAGCTTGGACGGGAGATATCAGCCCCAGCATTTT,CASSLDGRYQPQHF
TRBJ2-6,TRBV7-9,NA,NA,TGTGCCAGCAGCCCCACTGGGGCCAACGTCCTGACTTTC,CASSPTGANVLTF
TRBJ2-7,TRBV11-2,NA,once,TGTGCCAGCAGCTTAGGAGGGTCACACGAGCAGTACTTC,CASSLGGSHEQYF
TRBJ1-5,TRBV10-3,NA,NA,TGTTCTACCAAGAGGGGACAAGATCAGCCCCAGCATTTT,CSTKRGQDQPQHF
TRBJ2-7,TRBV2,NA,NA,TGTGCCAGCAGTGAAGCGACAACCCGGGGCTACGAGCAGTACTTC,CASSEATTRGYEQYF
TRBJ2-1,TRBV28,NA,NA,TGTGCCAGCACAAAACAATCCCTCAATGAGCAGTTCTTC,CASTKQSLNEQFF
TRBJ2-2,TRBV19,NA,NA,TGTGCCAGTAGTACGATGGGGGGCGGGGAGCTGTTTTTT,CASSTMGGGELFF
TRBJ1-6,TRBV7-9,NA,NA,TGTGCCAGCAGCTTGGAGGCAGGTAATTCACCCCTCCACTTT,CASSLEAGNSPLHF
TRBJ2-7,TRBV7-2,NA,NA,TGTGCCAGCAGCCCAGGGCCCTACGAGCAGTACTTC,CASSPGPYEQYF
TRBJ1-1,TRBV2,NA,NA,TGTGCCAGCAGTGAGGGGGTTGAAGCTTTCTTT,CASSEGVEAFF
TRBJ1-1,TRBV5-1,NA,NA,TGCGCCAGCAGCACCGGGGAATTTCGGGGGACTGAAGCTTTCTTT,CASSTGEFRGTEAFF
TRBJ2-7,TRBV7-6,TRBD1,NA,TGTGCCAGCAGCTTAGCCTCGACAGGGGTGTCCACCGAGCAGTACTTC,CASSLASTGVSTEQYF
TRBJ1-1,TRBV29-1,NA,NA,TGCAGCGTTCTGGGCACCGGAGGGGGCACTGAAGCTTTCTTT,CSVLGTGGGTEAFF
TRBJ2-7,TRBV7-9,NA,once,TGTGCCAGCAGCTTAGGGGTCCCCTACGAGCAGTACTTC,CASSLGVPYEQYF
TRBJ2-7,TRBV6-5,NA,once,TGTGCCAGCAGTCCGACAGGCTACTACGAGCAGTACTTC,CASSPTGYYEQYF
TRBJ2-7,TRBV2,TRBD2,NA,TGTGCCAGCAGTGAAGGACTAGCGGGAGTCTACGAGCAGTACTTC,CASSEGLAGVYEQYF
TRBJ1-1,TRBV7-2,TRBD1,NA,TGTGCCAGCCGTGAGACGGGACAGCGGAACACTGAAGCTTTCTTT,CASRETGQRNTEAFF
TRBJ1-2,TRBV9,NA,NA,TGTGCCAGCAGCGTAGGAGGGGGAGACTATGGCTACACCTTC,CASSVGGGDYGYTF
TRBJ1-1,TRBV7-9,NA,NA,TGTGCCAGCGAAAAGGACACTGAAGCTTTCTTT,CASEKDTEAFF
TRBJ2-7,TRBV20-1,NA,NA,TGCAGTGCTAGTTCGCCTTCTGGGCAGTACTTC,CSASSPSGQYF